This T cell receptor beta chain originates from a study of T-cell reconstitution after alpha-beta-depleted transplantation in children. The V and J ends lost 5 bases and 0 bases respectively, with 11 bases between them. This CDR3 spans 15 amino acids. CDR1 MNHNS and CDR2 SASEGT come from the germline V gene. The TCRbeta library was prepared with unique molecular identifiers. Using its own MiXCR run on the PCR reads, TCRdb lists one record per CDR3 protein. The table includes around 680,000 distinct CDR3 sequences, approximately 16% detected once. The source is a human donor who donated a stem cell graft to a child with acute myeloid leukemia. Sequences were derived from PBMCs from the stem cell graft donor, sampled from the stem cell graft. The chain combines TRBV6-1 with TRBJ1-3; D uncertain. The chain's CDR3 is CASSPSFASGNTIYF. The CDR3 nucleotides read TGTGCCAGCAGTCCCTCTTTCGCCTCTGGAAACACCATATATTTT.